This record concerns one T cell receptor delta chain sequence. At one end the junction does not follow the germline gene, possibly because of a read error. The sample originates from a study of gamma-delta chains in newborns, infants, children. Looking at the study overall: Microbial exposure reportedly drives polyclonal innate γδ T cell expansion after birth.

TCRdb re-called clones from the reads via CATT. This table holds 9,000 to 9,500 delta-chain clones, about 23% found once. The specimen was blood. This TCR came from a child who was a newborn, infant or young child, either healthy, febrile or measles-vaccinated (not recorded which).

The DNA of the CDR3 is TGTGCCTGTGACACCGTTGGGGGATCCGTGGGCCGAAAGATGTTTTTC. Its protein is CACDTVGGSVGRKMFF. The V gene is TRDV2, the J gene TRDJ3; TRDD3 agrees at 8 bases. Germline lookup yields CDR1 GEAIGNYY and CDR2 EKD. The CDR3 has 16 residues.